The 17 T cell receptor beta chains below all came from one sample that was sequenced in a study of T cell responses to AZD1222 COVID-19 vaccine. Repertoires were generated with immunoSEQ multiplex PCR, while TCRdb's copy carries only in-frame clones and drops some. Seen here are some 150,000 clones, approximately 94% observed once, and the top ten hold roughly 9%. This specimen consisted of peripheral blood, obtained on day 0 of AZD1222 vaccination. Receptor source: an adult in good health.

CDR3 bases: TGTGCCAGTAGTATCCCCGACAGCCTCAATCAGCCCCAGCATTTT. Amino acid sequence: CASSIPDSLNQPQHF. The V and J genes are TRBV19 and TRBJ1-5, with TRBD1 as a possible D gene (5 bases). CDR3 length: 15 residues. CDR1 and CDR2 (germline): LNHDA, SQIVND (reference sequence). With 3 bases removed from V and 3 bases from J, the gap between germline ends came to 12 bases.

The chain has TRBV7-9 and TRBJ2-7; D unclear. V was clipped by 3 bases and J by 3 bases, with 9 bases between them. CDR1 SEHNR and CDR2 FQNEAQ come from the germline V gene (reference sequence). This CDR3 comprises 13 residues. The DNA of the CDR3 is TGTGCCAGCAGCTTGGGCCTTAACTACGAGCAGTACTTC. Translated: CASSLGLNYEQYF.

The table lists this clone with a count of one. The genes are TRBV10-3 and TRBJ2-1; D might be TRBD1 or TRBD2, each matching 5 bases. Germline CDR1 ENHRY, CDR2 SYGVKD. The V end was cut by 2 bases, the J end by 8 bases, with 28 bases between. This CDR3 is built from 19 residues. CDR3 loop: CAISEKVNSRRIQGDEQFF. The CDR3 nucleotides are TGTGCCATCAGTGAGAAAGTCAATTCTAGGAGGATCCAAGGGGATGAGCAGTTCTTC.

The chain has TRBV5-1 and TRBJ1-1; the match to TRBD1 covers 8 bases. Unmatched junction bases numbered 10, after V lost 4 bases and J lost 8 bases. Germline V CDR1 and CDR2: SGHRS, YFSETQ. The CDR3 length is 14 residues. The CDR3 protein is CASSPRTGRKEAFF. DNA of the CDR3: TGCGCCAGCAGCCCAAGGACAGGGAGAAAAGAAGCTTTCTTT.

V and J are TRBV7-8 and TRBJ2-1; D possibly matches TRBD1 or TRBD2 (6 bases each). There are 16 residues in the CDR3. V lost 1 base, J lost 2 bases, and 12 bases lay in between. Looked up from germline, CDR1 is SGHVS and CDR2 is FQNEAQ. The CDR3 spells CASSLVTGATYNEQFF. DNA for the CDR3: TGTGCCAGCAGCTTAGTGACGGGGGCCACCTACAATGAGCAGTTCTTC.

The chain couples TRBV12-3 or TRBV12-4 to TRBJ2-7, with unresolved D. There are 13 residues in the CDR3. With 6 bases removed from V and 4 bases from J, the gap between germline ends came to 13 bases. The CDR3 DNA reads TGTGCCAGCAGCCGAAATGGGGTGTACGAGCAGTACTTC. Its translation is CASSRNGVYEQYF.

The chain links TRBV5-1 to TRBJ1-3; the D gene is possibly TRBD1 (5 bases). Germline V gene sequence: CDR1 SGHRS, CDR2 YFSETQ. V lost 3 bases and J lost 0, with 13 bases in between. The CDR3 is made up of 16 amino acids. The CDR3 is CASSSWGSSSGNTIYF. The DNA of the CDR3 is TGCGCCAGCAGCTCTTGGGGCTCGAGCTCTGGAAACACCATATATTTT. Full variable domain (outside the CDR3, taken from reference TRBV5-1 and TRBJ1-3): KAGVTQTPRYLIKTRGQQVTLSCSPISGHRSVSWYQQTPGQGLQFLFEYFSETQRNKGNFPGRFSGRQFSNSRSEMNVSTLELGDSALYLCASSSWGSSSGNTIYFGEGSWLTVV.

The rearrangement uses TRBV9 and TRBJ2-6; D call uncertain. Looked up from germline, CDR1 is SGDLS and CDR2 is YYNGEE. The CDR3 has 19 residues. V was cut by 0 bases and J by 0 bases, with 16 bases left in between. The CDR3 sequence: CASSVAVSRRFSGANVLTF. The CDR3 region has the DNA TGTGCCAGCAGCGTAGCTGTATCCAGACGTTTCTCTGGGGCCAACGTCCTGACTTTC.

The J gene is TRBJ2-5, the V gene TRBV2, with D unclear. The CDR3 has 12 amino acids. Germline V gene sequence: CDR1 SNHLY, CDR2 FYNNEI. The V and J ends lost 8 bases and 0 bases respectively, with 7 bases between them. The CDR3 region is CASHQYQETQYF. For the CDR3, the DNA is TGTGCCAGCCACCAGTACCAAGAGACCCAGTACTTC.

The chain uses TRBV27 and TRBJ1-2; unclear D gene. V was shortened by 6 bases and J by 4 bases, with 18 bases between the two germline ends. The CDR3 totals 15 residues. The germline CDR1 and CDR2 sequences are MNHEY and SMNVEV (reference sequence). The CDR3 DNA reads TGTGCCAGCAGCCCAACAATGTCGGGCACCTATGGCTACACCTTC. It specifies CASSPTMSGTYGYTF.

This clone came up once. The CDR3 DNA sequence: TGCGCCAGCAGTTTTTCGGACAGACCGTATGGCTACACCTTC. It codes for CASSFSDRPYGYTF. The V gene is TRBV5-1, the J gene TRBJ1-2, with D tentatively TRBD1 (6 bases). The CDR3 has 14 residues. V was shortened by 5 bases and J by 5 bases, with 16 bases between the two germline ends. Germline V gives CDR1 SGHRS, CDR2 YFSETQ.

The rearrangement uses TRBV27 and TRBJ2-7; D remains unclear. The length of the CDR3 is 9 residues. Germline V CDR1 and CDR2: MNHEY, SMNVEV (reference sequence). V dropped 9 bases and J dropped 2 bases, with 2 bases sitting between them. In nucleotides, the CDR3 is TGTGCCAGGGCCTACGAGCAGTACTTC. This encodes CARAYEQYF.

This clone was seen a single time. The chain links TRBV4-2 to TRBJ1-5; D is uncertain. Germline CDR1 LGHNA, CDR2 YNFKEQ. V was clipped by 0 bases and J by 7 bases, with 7 bases between them. This CDR3 spans 13 amino acids. CDR3 amino acids: CASSQDDGQPQHF. The CDR3, as DNA: TGTGCCAGCAGCCAAGATGACGGCCAGCCCCAGCATTTT.

The CDR3 spells CATSDRGGADGYTF. In DNA form, the CDR3 reads TGTGCCACCAGTGATAGGGGAGGGGCCGATGGCTACACCTTC. The chain couples TRBV24-1 to TRBJ1-2; maybe TRBD1 (5 bases). Trimming left V 3 bases short and J 6 bases short, with 13 bases between. CDR1 and CDR2 (germline): KGHDR, SFDVKD. The CDR3 contains 14 residues.

The rearrangement joins TRBV6-6 to TRBJ2-7; 8 positions match TRBD1. J was trimmed by 0 bases and V by 5 bases; bases with no gene match: 6. The germline V gene encodes CDR1 MNHNY and CDR2 SVGAGI (reference sequence). This CDR3 is built from 15 residues. CDR3 region: CASSTGTGLSYEQYF. The CDR3 DNA follows: TGTGCCAGCAGTACCGGGACAGGCCTCTCCTACGAGCAGTACTTC.

The V and J genes are TRBV6-5 and TRBJ2-7; D is perhaps TRBD1 (5 bases). The CDR3 runs 11 residues. The ends were cut back, 8 bases at V and 3 bases at J, with 8 bases in the middle. Germline loops: CDR1 MNHEY, CDR2 SVGAGI. CDR3 DNA sequence: TGTGCCAGCTATGACAGCTACGAGCAGTACTTC. It encodes CASYDSYEQYF.

This rearrangement joins TRBV6-2 or TRBV6-3 to TRBJ1-6, with D possibly TRBD1 on 6 matching bases. Germline-derived CDR1 and CDR2 are MNHEY and SVGEGT. V lost 0 bases and J 6 bases, leaving 9 bases between the germline ends. The CDR3 length is 15 residues. The CDR3 reads CASSYSGQINSPLHF. In nucleotides, the CDR3 is TGTGCCAGCAGTTACTCCGGACAGATTAATTCACCCCTCCACTTT.